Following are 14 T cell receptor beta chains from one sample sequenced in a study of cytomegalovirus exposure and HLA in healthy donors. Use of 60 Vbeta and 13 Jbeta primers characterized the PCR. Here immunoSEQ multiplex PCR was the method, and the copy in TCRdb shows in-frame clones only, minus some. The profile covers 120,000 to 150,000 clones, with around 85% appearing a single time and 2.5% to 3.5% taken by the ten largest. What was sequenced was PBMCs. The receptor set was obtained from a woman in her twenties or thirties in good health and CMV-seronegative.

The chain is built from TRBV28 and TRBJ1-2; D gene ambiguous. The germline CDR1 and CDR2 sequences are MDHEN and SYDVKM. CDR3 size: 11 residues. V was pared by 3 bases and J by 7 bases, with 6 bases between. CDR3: CASSFLGGYTF. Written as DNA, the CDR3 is TGTGCCAGCAGTTTTCTCGGTGGCTACACCTTC.

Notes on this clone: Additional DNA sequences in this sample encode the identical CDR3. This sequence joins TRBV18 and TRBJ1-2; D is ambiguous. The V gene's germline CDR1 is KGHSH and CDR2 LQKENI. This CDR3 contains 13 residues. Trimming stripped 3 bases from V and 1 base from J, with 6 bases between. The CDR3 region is CASSPGSNYGYTF. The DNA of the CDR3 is TGTGCCAGCTCACCGGGCAGTAACTATGGCTACACCTTC.

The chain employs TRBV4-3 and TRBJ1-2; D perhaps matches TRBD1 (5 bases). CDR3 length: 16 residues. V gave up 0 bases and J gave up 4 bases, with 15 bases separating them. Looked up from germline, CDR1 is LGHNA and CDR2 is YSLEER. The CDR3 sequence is CASSQEEGRALYGYTF. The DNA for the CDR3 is TGCGCCAGCAGCCAAGAGGAGGGCAGGGCGCTCTATGGCTACACCTTC.

In DNA, the CDR3 is TGTGCCAGCACCCCCCCGGGGGGGGATACGCAGTATTTT. Amino acids: CASTPPGGDTQYF. The V gene is TRBV27, the J gene TRBJ2-3; TRBD2 agrees at 8 bases. The germline V gene has CDR1 MNHEY and CDR2 SMNVEV (reference sequence). This CDR3 contains 13 residues. V lost 7 bases to trimming and J lost 6 bases; unmatched junction nucleotides: 6.

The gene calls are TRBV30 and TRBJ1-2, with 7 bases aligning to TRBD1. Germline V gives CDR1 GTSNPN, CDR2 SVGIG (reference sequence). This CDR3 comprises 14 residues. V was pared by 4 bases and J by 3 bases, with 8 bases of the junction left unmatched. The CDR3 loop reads CAWKRQGWDYGYTF. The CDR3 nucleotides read TGTGCCTGGAAGAGACAGGGATGGGACTATGGCTACACCTTC.

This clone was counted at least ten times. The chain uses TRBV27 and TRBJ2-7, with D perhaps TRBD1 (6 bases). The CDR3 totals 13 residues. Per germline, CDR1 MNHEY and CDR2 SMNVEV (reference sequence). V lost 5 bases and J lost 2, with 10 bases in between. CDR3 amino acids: CASSRQDPYEQYF. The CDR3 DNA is TGTGCCAGCAGTCGACAGGACCCCTACGAGCAGTACTTC.

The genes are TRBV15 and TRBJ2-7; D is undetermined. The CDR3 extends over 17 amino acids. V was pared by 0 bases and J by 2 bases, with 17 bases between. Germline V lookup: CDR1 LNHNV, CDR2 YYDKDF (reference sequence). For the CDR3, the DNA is TGTGCCACCAGCAGAGAATTTGGCCACGGAGCCCCCTACGAGCAGTACTTC. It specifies CATSREFGHGAPYEQYF.

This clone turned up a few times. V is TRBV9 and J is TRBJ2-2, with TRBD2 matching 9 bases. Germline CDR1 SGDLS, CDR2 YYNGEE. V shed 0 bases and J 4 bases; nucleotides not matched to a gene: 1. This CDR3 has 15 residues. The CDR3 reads CASSVVAGVTGELFF. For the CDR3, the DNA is TGTGCCAGCAGCGTAGTAGCGGGAGTCACCGGGGAGCTGTTTTTT. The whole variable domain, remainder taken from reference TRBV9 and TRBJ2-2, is DSGVTQTPKHLITATGQRVTLRCSPRSGDLSVYWYQQSLDQGLQFLIQYYNGEERAKGNILERFSAQQFPDLHSELNLSSLELGDSALYFCASSVVAGVTGELFFGEGSRLTVL.

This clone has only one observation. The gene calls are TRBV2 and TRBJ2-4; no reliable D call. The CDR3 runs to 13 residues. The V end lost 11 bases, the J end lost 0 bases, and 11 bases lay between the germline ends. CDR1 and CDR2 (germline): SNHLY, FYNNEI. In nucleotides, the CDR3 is TGTGCCGGAGAGACCCTAGCCAAAAACATTCAGTACTTC. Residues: CAGETLAKNIQYF.

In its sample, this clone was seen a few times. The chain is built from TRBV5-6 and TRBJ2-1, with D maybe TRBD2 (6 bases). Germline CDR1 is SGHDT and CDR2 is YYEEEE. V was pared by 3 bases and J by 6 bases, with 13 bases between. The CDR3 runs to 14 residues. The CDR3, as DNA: TGTGCCAGCAGCTCGCGGGACGCCTTCAATGAGCAGTTCTTC. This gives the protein CASSSRDAFNEQFF.

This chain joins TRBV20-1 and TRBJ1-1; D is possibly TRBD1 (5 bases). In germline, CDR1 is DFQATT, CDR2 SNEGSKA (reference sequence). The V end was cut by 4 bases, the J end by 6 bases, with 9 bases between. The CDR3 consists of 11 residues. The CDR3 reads CSATRVPEAFF. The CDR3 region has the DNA TGCAGTGCTACCAGGGTCCCTGAAGCTTTCTTT.

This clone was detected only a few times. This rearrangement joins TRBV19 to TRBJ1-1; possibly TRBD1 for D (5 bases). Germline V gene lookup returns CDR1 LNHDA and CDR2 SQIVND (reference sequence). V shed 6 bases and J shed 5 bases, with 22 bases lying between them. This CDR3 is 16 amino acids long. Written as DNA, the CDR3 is TGTGCCAGTAGCCGGATTAGACAGAGTTCCACGACTGAAGCTTTCTTT. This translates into CASSRIRQSSTTEAFF. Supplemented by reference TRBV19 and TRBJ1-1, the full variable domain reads DGGITQSPKYLFRKEGQNVTLSCEQNLNHDAMYWYRQDPGQGLRLIYYSQIVNDFQKGDIAEGYSVSREKKESFPLTVTSAQKNPTAFYLCASSRIRQSSTTEAFFGQGTRLTVV.

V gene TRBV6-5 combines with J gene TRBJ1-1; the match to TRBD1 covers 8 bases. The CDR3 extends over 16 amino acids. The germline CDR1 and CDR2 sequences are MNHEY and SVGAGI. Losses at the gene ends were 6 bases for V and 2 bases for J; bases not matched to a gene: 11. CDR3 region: CASSYDGTGVNTEAFF. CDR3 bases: TGTGCCAGCAGCTACGACGGGACAGGAGTTAACACTGAAGCTTTCTTT.

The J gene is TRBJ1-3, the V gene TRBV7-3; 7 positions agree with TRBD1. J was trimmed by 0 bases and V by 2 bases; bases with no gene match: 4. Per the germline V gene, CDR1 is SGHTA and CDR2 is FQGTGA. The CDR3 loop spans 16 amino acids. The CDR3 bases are TGTGCCAGCAGCTTATCCCCAGGGGGCTCTGGAAACACCATATATTTT. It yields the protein CASSLSPGGSGNTIYF.